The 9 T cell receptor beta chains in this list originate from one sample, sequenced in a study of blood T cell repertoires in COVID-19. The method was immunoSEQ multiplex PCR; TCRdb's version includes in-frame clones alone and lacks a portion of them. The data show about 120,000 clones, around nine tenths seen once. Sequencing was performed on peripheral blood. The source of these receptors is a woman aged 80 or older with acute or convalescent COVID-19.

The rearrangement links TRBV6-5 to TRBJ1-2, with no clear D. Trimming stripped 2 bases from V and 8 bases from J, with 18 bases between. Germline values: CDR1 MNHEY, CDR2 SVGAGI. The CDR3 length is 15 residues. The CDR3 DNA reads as TGTGCCAGCAGTTACAGTTCCATACAGCGGGAGGGCTACACCTTC. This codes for CASSYSSIQREGYTF.

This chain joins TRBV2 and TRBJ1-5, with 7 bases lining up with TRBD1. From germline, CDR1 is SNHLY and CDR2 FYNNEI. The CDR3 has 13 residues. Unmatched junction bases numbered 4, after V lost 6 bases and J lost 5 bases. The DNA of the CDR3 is TGTGCCAGCAGGGGGACAGTTTATCAGCCCCAGCATTTT. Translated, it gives CASRGTVYQPQHF.

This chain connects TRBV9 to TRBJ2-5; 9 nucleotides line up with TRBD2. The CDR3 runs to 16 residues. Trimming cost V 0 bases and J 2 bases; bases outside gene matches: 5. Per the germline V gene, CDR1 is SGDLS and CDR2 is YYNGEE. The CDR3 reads CASSVVAGVRQETQYF. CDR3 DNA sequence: TGTGCCAGCAGCGTAGTAGCGGGAGTTCGACAAGAGACCCAGTACTTC.

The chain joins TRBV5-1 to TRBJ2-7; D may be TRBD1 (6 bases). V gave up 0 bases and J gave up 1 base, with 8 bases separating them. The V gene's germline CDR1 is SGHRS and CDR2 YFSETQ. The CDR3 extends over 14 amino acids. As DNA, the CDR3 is TGCGCCAGCAGCTTGGGCAGGGGATCCTACGAGCAGTACTTC. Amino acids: CASSLGRGSYEQYF.

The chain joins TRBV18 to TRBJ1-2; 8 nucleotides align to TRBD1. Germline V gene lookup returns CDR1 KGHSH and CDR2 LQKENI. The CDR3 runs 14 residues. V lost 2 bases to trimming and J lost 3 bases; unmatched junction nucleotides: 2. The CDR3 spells CASSPTQGDYGYTF. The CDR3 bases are TGTGCCAGCTCACCAACACAGGGGGACTATGGCTACACCTTC.

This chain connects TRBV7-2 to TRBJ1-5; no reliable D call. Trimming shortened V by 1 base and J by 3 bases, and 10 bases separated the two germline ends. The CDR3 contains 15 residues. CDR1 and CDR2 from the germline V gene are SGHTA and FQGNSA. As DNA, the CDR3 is TGTGCCAGCAGCTTAGGACTGACTTTCAATCAGCCCCAGCATTTT. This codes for CASSLGLTFNQPQHF.

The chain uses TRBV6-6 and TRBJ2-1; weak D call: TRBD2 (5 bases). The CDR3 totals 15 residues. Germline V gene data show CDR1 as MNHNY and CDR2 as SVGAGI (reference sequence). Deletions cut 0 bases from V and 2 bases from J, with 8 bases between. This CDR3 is CASSYSSETYNEQFF. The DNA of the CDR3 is TGTGCCAGCAGTTACTCTAGCGAAACCTACAATGAGCAGTTCTTC.

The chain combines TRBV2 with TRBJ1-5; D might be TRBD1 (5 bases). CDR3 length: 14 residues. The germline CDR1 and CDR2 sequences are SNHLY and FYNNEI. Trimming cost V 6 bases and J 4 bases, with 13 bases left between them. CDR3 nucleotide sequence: TGTGCCAGCAGCGGGGACTTTGTGAATCAGCCCCAGCATTTT. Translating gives CASSGDFVNQPQHF.

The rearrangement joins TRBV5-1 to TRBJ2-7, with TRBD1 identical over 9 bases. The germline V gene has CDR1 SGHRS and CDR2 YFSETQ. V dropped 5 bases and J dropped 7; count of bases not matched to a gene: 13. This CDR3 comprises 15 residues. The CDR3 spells CASRPKWTGEQEQYF. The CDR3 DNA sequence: TGCGCCAGCAGACCCAAGTGGACAGGGGAGCAAGAGCAGTACTTC. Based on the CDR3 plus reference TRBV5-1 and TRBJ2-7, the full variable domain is KAGVTQTPRYLIKTRGQQVTLSCSPISGHRSVSWYQQTPGQGLQFLFEYFSETQRNKGNFPGRFSGRQFSNSRSEMNVSTLELGDSALYLCASRPKWTGEQEQYFGPGTRLTVT.